The 20 T cell receptor beta chains reported below all come from one sample, sequenced in a study of regulatory T cells in long-lasting Graves disease. Combining iRepertoire HTBI primers with Arm-PCR of CDR3 regions, the authors built TCR beta libraries. TCRdb analysed the multiplex PCR reads with MiXCR anew, one entry per CDR3 protein. The table has a few hundred thousand distinct CDR3 sequences, roughly a quarter seen once. Time point here: persistent/refractory GD, antithyroid drugs over 5 years with positive TRAb. The authors made the TCR library using RNA they extracted from PBMCs. The sequencing here drew on peripheral blood mononuclear cells (PBMCs), taken when the disease was refractory, from a patient treated with antithyroid drugs. The receptors here all came from a female donor with Graves disease.

The chain recombines TRBV7-2 with TRBJ1-3; D possibly corresponds to TRBD1 (5 bases). This CDR3 is 15 amino acids long. The V and J ends lost 3 bases and 0 bases respectively, with 9 bases between them. Germline V gives CDR1 SGHTA, CDR2 FQGNSA. Written as DNA, the CDR3 is TGTGCCAGCAGCTTTGGGACGGCCTCTGGAAACACCATATATTTT. This codes for CASSFGTASGNTIYF.

The chain links TRBV30 to TRBJ2-2, with D perhaps TRBD1 (5 bases). V shed 0 bases and J shed 5 bases, with 7 bases lying between them. The CDR3 consists of 13 residues. CDR1 and CDR2 from the germline V gene are GTSNPN and SVGIG (reference sequence). In DNA form, the CDR3 reads TGTGCCTGGAGTGTAGGGGTTACCGGGGAGCTGTTTTTT. Translation: CAWSVGVTGELFF.

The chain employs TRBV19 and TRBJ2-7; TRBD1 or TRBD2 may be the D gene (5 bases each). The CDR3 runs 14 residues. In germline, CDR1 is LNHDA, CDR2 SQIVND (reference sequence). Trimming removed 4 bases from V and 4 bases from J, with 14 bases in between. The CDR3 sequence is CASSNGDQPYEQYF. The CDR3 DNA sequence: TGTGCCAGTAGTAACGGGGACCAGCCATACGAGCAGTACTTC.

This clonotype was recorded many times. The chain combines TRBV28 with TRBJ1-4; 7 bases agree with TRBD1. Looked up from germline, CDR1 is MDHEN and CDR2 is SYDVKM. Trimming at V came to 4 bases and at J to 8 bases, leaving 10 bases not matched to a gene. The CDR3 is 15 amino acids. Written as DNA, the CDR3 is TGTGCCAGCAGTTCCGAGGGGGCGGGGGGGGAAAAACTGTTTTTT. Residues: CASSSEGAGGEKLFF.

This clonotype has a count of ten or more. CDR3 nucleotide sequence: TGCAGTGCTTGCCTGACGGGAATTCAGGCTGAAGCTTTCTTT. The encoded protein is CSACLTGIQAEAFF. This chain joins TRBV20-1 and TRBJ1-1; D call uncertain. CDR1 and CDR2 (germline): DFQATT, SNEGSKA (reference sequence). The CDR3 has 14 residues. Trimming removed 5 bases at V and 6 bases at J, with 19 bases between.

This clonotype has ten or more counts. The chain recombines TRBV30 with TRBJ1-1; D is unclear. V was shortened by 0 bases and J by 8 bases, with 4 bases between the two germline ends. CDR3 length equals 10 residues. Germline assignment: CDR1 GTSNPN and CDR2 SVGIG (reference sequence). CDR3 in DNA: TGTGCCTGGAGTGTTGGGGAAGCTTTCTTT. It translates to CAWSVGEAFF. The variable domain in full, with the rest retrieved from reference TRBV30 and TRBJ1-1, is SQTIHQWPATLVQPVGSPLSLECTVEGTSNPNLYWYRQAAGRGLQLLFYSVGIGQISSEVPQNLSASRPQDRQFILSSKKLLLSDSGFYLCAWSVGEAFFGQGTRLTVV.

The rearrangement uses TRBV3-2 and TRBJ2-5; the listed D gene, TRBD1, was not tested against the DNA. TRBV3-2 has pseudogene status. The CDR3 is 15 residues long. CDR3 sequence (DNA): TGTGCCAGCAGCCAAGATGGGGGTAGGGGGGGGACCCAGTACTTC. This sequence encodes CASSQDGGRGGTQYF.

In its sample, this clonotype was seen many times. The J gene is TRBJ1-2, the V gene TRBV2; D remains unclear. Germline V lookup: CDR1 SNHLY, CDR2 FYNNEI. Deletions cut 3 bases from V and 3 bases from J, with 14 bases between. The CDR3 totals 15 residues. Here the CDR3 reads CASSEEGRPHYGYTF. In nucleotides, the CDR3 is TGTGCCAGCAGTGAGGAGGGCAGACCGCACTATGGCTACACCTTC.

This clonotype was seen more than once but under ten times. The V call is TRBV28, the J call TRBJ2-7, with TRBD2 matching over 9 bases. This CDR3 contains 16 residues. Looked up from germline, CDR1 is MDHEN and CDR2 is SYDVKM. The junction had 3 bases not matched to a gene; V was cut back by 0 bases and J by 0 bases. The CDR3 DNA follows: TGTGCCAGCAGTTTATGGGCTAGCGGGACCTCCTACGAGCAGTACTTC. The encoded protein is CASSLWASGTSYEQYF.

This clonotype appeared many times. V usage is TRBV2 and J usage is TRBJ2-2; 7 bases fit TRBD1. CDR1 and CDR2 from the germline V gene are SNHLY and FYNNEI. This CDR3 spans 15 amino acids. V lost 6 bases to trimming and J lost 1 base; unmatched junction nucleotides: 5. The CDR3, as DNA: TGTGCCAGCAGACGGGACAGATTGAACACCGGGGAGCTGTTTTTT. Translating gives CASRRDRLNTGELFF.

The sample holds a few counts of this clonotype. The CDR3 protein is CASSPQTGTNTEAFF. The CDR3 region has the DNA TGTGCCAGCTCACCCCAAACAGGGACAAACACTGAAGCTTTCTTT. The chain carries TRBV18 and TRBJ1-1, with D perhaps matching TRBD1 (6 bases). With 3 bases removed from V and 2 bases from J, the gap between germline ends came to 13 bases. The CDR3 is 15 amino acids. The V gene's germline CDR1 is KGHSH and CDR2 LQKENI.

This clonotype was seen many times. The rearrangement links TRBV2 to TRBJ2-7; TRBD2 matches at 12 bases. CDR1 and CDR2 from the germline V gene are SNHLY and FYNNEI. The V gene end was trimmed by 8 bases and the J gene end by 4 bases; junction bases not matched to a gene: 3. This CDR3 has 13 amino acids. The CDR3 sequence is CASVGLAGYEQYF. The CDR3 region has the DNA TGTGCCAGCGTAGGACTAGCGGGATACGAGCAGTACTTC.

A word on this clonotype: A read error may explain this, as a much larger clone is one base away. J is TRBJ1-6 and V is TRBV2; the D is unclear. Germline CDR1 and CDR2: SNHLY and FYNNEI. The CDR3 has 13 amino acids. The CDR3 DNA is TGTGCCAGCAGGGAAGCCTATGATTCACCCCTCCACTTT. The encoded protein is CASREAYDSPLHF.

The chain uses TRBV5-8 and TRBJ1-2, with D perhaps matching TRBD1 (6 bases). CDR1 is SGHTS, CDR2 YDEGEE, per germline. V was trimmed by 3 bases and J by 4 bases, leaving 13 bases between them. CDR3 length: 14 amino acids. CDR3 residues: CASSSDSGTYGYTF. Here the CDR3 DNA reads TGTGCCAGCAGCTCGGACAGTGGAACCTATGGCTACACCTTC.

This clonotype was counted ten times or more. V is TRBV27 and J is TRBJ2-5; tentatively, D is TRBD2 (5 bases). The CDR3 sequence is 16 residues long. The germline CDR1 and CDR2 sequences are MNHEY and SMNVEV (reference sequence). Trimming took off 8 bases at V and 7 bases at J, with 26 bases between the two ends. The DNA of the CDR3 is TGTGCCAGCGGCGCCCCCGGACTTACGGACCTGCGGACCCAGTACTTC. Its protein product is CASGAPGLTDLRTQYF.

The rearrangement uses TRBV19 and TRBJ1-3; the match to TRBD1 covers 9 bases. This CDR3 region has 18 residues. V was clipped by 5 bases and J by 1 base; unmatched bases: 12. Germline V gene sequence: CDR1 LNHDA, CDR2 SQIVND (reference sequence). CDR3: CASSPTGTGWFSGNTIYF. The CDR3 nucleotides are TGTGCCAGTAGTCCAACCGGGACAGGGTGGTTTTCTGGAAACACCATATATTTT.

This clonotype was observed a handful of times. The chain recombines TRBV27 with TRBJ1-2; unclear D gene. Trimming cost V 6 bases and J 4 bases, with 15 bases left between them. The germline CDR1 and CDR2 sequences are MNHEY and SMNVEV (reference sequence). The CDR3 is 14 amino acids. The CDR3 DNA sequence: TGTGCCAGCAGGGACGAATCGGGCCTCTATGGCTACACCTTC. Its protein product is CASRDESGLYGYTF.

The rearrangement links TRBV19 to TRBJ1-5; D remains ambiguous. This CDR3 region has 15 residues. V lost 5 bases to trimming and J lost 9 bases, with 20 bases between them. Germline V gene sequence: CDR1 LNHDA, CDR2 SQIVND (reference sequence). The CDR3 is CASSPPDWSLGPQHF. CDR3 DNA sequence: TGTGCCAGTAGTCCCCCCGACTGGTCCCTAGGGCCCCAGCATTTT.

The V gene is TRBV20-1, the J gene TRBJ2-1; a weak D match, TRBD1 (6 bases). V lost 6 bases and J 0 bases, leaving 12 bases between the germline ends. This CDR3 is 14 amino acids long. In germline, CDR1 is DFQATT, CDR2 SNEGSKA (reference sequence). CDR3 coding DNA: TGCAGTGCAGGACAGCTTCTCTCCTACAATGAGCAGTTCTTC. This gives the protein CSAGQLLSYNEQFF.

This clonotype was picked up one time. The chain has TRBV20-1 and TRBJ2-5; TRBD2 matches 14 bases. V shed 4 bases and J 5 bases; nucleotides not matched to a gene: 12. The length of the CDR3 is 17 residues. The germline CDR1 and CDR2 sequences are DFQATT and SNEGSKA (reference sequence). The CDR3 loop reads CSATGLAGVYFLETQYF. CDR3 nucleotides: TGCAGTGCTACGGGACTAGCGGGAGTATATTTTCTGGAGACCCAGTACTTC.